This T cell receptor (beta chain) was sequenced for a study of cytomegalovirus exposure and HLA in healthy donors (dated by TCRdb to 2017 to 2019). For the wider study: An earlier analysis of 587 of the donors reported 276 Gb of sequence data and 117 million unique TCR beta sequences from around 200 million T cells. To predict cytomegalovirus infection status, the study brought together high-throughput TCR immunosequencing, statistical association of individual TCRs with disease status, and machine learning. In a later analysis, previously published TCR beta repertoires from 500 to 750 donors were re-analyzed and high-resolution HLA genotyping was added so that TCR occurrence patterns could be studied. Donor age, sex, ethnicity and CMV serostatus were compiled alongside the repertoire data. A handful of DR-DQ haplotypes were treated as single units for association and clustering because of strong linkage in the cohort. Every discovery cohort repertoire had been produced on one sequencing platform. Roughly 300 gigabases of sequencing data and 70 million to 100 million unique TCR sequences were included in an early release covering several hundred HLA-typed donors. Rather than drawing on any new phenotypic data, the later analysis identified candidate immune exposures from TCR beta sequences and the way those sequences occurred across donors. The number of typed donors differed by locus: roughly 620-640 for A, B, C, DRB1 and DQB1; approximately 520 for DQA1; approximately 610 for DPA1; and some 450 for DPB1. Along with the approximately 700-subject first cohort, a separate validation cohort of more than 90 different subjects was used. In an earlier analysis of about 590 of the donors, high-throughput TCR beta sequencing was used to judge whether each TCR beta V gene segment behaved as functional or pseudogenic. The study profiled the T cell repertoires of under 700 subjects by immunosequencing and related them to cytomegalovirus serostatus. In a later genetic analysis, genome-wide SNP genotypes for about 60% of the 666 donors were used, and that subset was treated as a discovery cohort. Of the roughly 420 genotyped donors, 81% were placed in the genetic ancestry cluster associated with self-reported Caucasian donors. Class I and class II HLA loci were covered by the typing at four-digit resolution. Across 398 genotyped donors of the cohort, an average of about 240,000 unique TCR beta nucleotide sequences per donor were sequenced, and around 19% of those sequences were non-productive. The study aimed to test whether signatures of past pathogen exposure could be identified by cataloging public T cell receptors.

In total, over 600 healthy bone marrow donors made up the cohort. At the time of sampling, every cohort member was nominally healthy, though immune exposures that went unrecorded were likely present. The donor was CMV seronegative and belonged to the group of approximately 320 seronegative cohort members. A peripheral blood sample was provided by each donor, and peripheral blood mononuclear cells were used for TCR beta sequencing. The Qiagen DNeasy Blood Extraction Kit was used to extract genomic DNA from the blood cell samples. What the work shows at the level of the full study, not this receptor alone: When HLA alleles, especially DR and DQ, strongly co-occurred, TCR associations were difficult to assign to individual alleles. In a later analysis, several top co-occurrence clusters were reported to appear linked to parvovirus B19, influenza, CMV and Epstein-Barr virus. A further reported finding was that TCR beta sequences accurately predicted the HLA-A and HLA-B alleles for most subjects in the first cohort. Because counts were too low, fewer than 20 rarely observed V segments, including chromosome 9 orphons, were excluded from the earlier analysis of under 650 of the donors. The presence/absence analyses assumed that sequencing depth was roughly uniform across donors, and that assumption may not be true. In vitro tests confirmed that a few of the cytomegalovirus-associated TCR beta chains recognize cytomegalovirus antigens. In an earlier analysis of about 600 of the donors, most TCR beta V segments appeared in productive rearrangements about 87% or about 30% of the time, broadly matching IMGT annotations. Cytomegalovirus status was reported to be diagnosed by the classifier with high specificity and sensitivity in both the original and validation cohorts. According to a later genetic analysis, donors in an Asian-associated ancestry cluster had fewer N-insertions in productive TCRs than the approximately 630-donor mean. A later genetic analysis associated a missense DCLRE1C variant with V-gene and J-gene trimming of TCR beta chains, and an independent cohort replicated the association. Some IMGT-functional V segments, including TRBV6-2 and TRBV6-3, could not be distinguished by the 87-base-pair reads and were therefore excluded. The authors suggested that the approach could potentially be generalized to other disease states and immunological phenotypes. Because HLA typing was unavailable for some donors at each locus, only the typed subset was used in association tests. Most CMV-associated TCR beta chains appeared to be HLA-restricted in a later analysis, and the HLA associations seemed to be driven largely by CMV exposure. Specific HLA alleles were associated with roughly 17,000 TCR beta sequences at a false discovery rate of 0.05 in a later analysis. According to a later analysis, TCR association rates differed among HLA loci, with DRB1 alleles showing the most associated TCRs and HLA-C alleles showing the fewest. In the study, 150 to 200 TCR beta chains were listed as associated with cytomegalovirus. Across donors, most TCR sequences were observed very rarely, whereas some public TCRs were present in many individuals. In this cohort, only TCR beta chains were sequenced, and detectable features were limited by the absence of alpha or paired-chain data. Immune exposure information for the cohort was limited to CMV serostatus. A cluster of highly shared sequence variants was judged likely to be a technical artifact of the sequencing pipeline. In a later analysis, HLA-associated TCR beta chains showed more clonal expansion and lower generation probabilities than non-associated chains that were equally common. Correlated functional status among segregating V segments might reflect linkage disequilibrium, but an unknown experimental factor could not be ruled out.

On this clone itself: What this receptor recognizes is not known. Within one base of it there is no much larger clone, and no base qualities were kept.

V and J are trimmed by 5 bases and 7 bases, and the gene matches miss 4 bases of the junction. The germline V gene gives CDR1 as SGHAT and CDR2 as FQNNGV. From cysteine to phenylalanine, the CDR3 is 14 amino acids long. Just CDR3 DNA is preserved here, 42 bases in frame from base 1. Preparation of the library involved the immunoSEQ multiplex PCR assay. A mixture of 60 forward primers for TCR Vbeta segments and 13 reverse primers for TCR Jbeta segments was used in the multiplex PCR. The CDR3 region of rearranged TCR beta genes was amplified from genomic DNA by a multiplex PCR assay. The Illumina HiSeq System was used to sequence the amplified TCR beta libraries as 87-base-pair reads. As for how the authors treated the data: A later analysis counted 65 million to 90 million unique TCR beta chains across the 550 to 700 repertoires, and some 12 million of these chains were shared by at least two donors. Raw reads were error-corrected and collapsed into unique sequences with a nearest-neighbor algorithm that merged closely related sequences to remove PCR and sequencing errors. To assign V, D and J gene segments, CDR3 sequences were aligned to IMGT reference sequences. Each retained sequence needed at least a six-nucleotide match to both a V gene segment and a J gene segment. A rearrangement counted as productive if the CDR3 had no stop codons and remained in frame with V and J, and every other rearrangement counted as non-productive. CDR3 was defined by IMGT convention, running from the second conserved V-encoded cysteine to the conserved J-encoded phenylalanine. In an earlier analysis of 500 to 650 of the donors, sequences lacking an unambiguous match to a single V gene segment were excluded. An earlier analysis of a few hundred of the donors classified V segments as functional when productive rearrangements were above 56.7% and as segregating when the standard deviation between donors was above 5%. A statistical classification framework was developed to diagnose cytomegalovirus status using the catalog of TCR beta chain sequences. In a later analysis, TCR nucleotide sequences were compared against IMGT/GENE-DB human TR gene sequences so that V and J genes could be assigned. In a later analysis, CDR3 sequences and most-parsimonious VDJ recombination scenarios were assigned using the TCRdist pipeline. In a later analysis, each TCR beta chain was defined by its CDR3 amino acid sequence together with its V-gene family, and reads without a unique V-gene family were excluded. To address suspected cross-contamination and a sequencing artifact, a later analysis removed 550 to 750 highly shared, low-generation-probability nucleotide sequences. A later analysis calculated a clonal expansion index for each public chain from normalized within-repertoire ranks of inferred template counts. In a later analysis, generation probabilities were computed with a VDJ recombination model fitted to out-of-frame rearrangements, and the resulting probabilities were checked against IGoR. In a later analysis, hypergeometric tests were used to score TCR-TCR, TCR-HLA and TCR-CMV co-occurrence, with a repertoire-size bias correction applied to TCR pairs. In a later analysis, false discovery rates were estimated by permuting HLA or CMV assignments 20 times. In a later analysis, co-occurring TCRs were grouped using DBSCAN, with TCRdist sequence similarity added in when clustering inside HLA-allele-positive subsets. Repertoires with fewer than 30,000 or more than 120,000 public chains, plus five repertoires with anomalous nucleotide sharing, were excluded from co-occurrence clustering. Not all clones reach the TCRdb copy of this immuneACCESS table, which keeps in-frame sequences only. Checked studies attribute under half of the gap to unresolved V genes and leave the rest unexplained. Clonal size and the V and J genes are those of that table, whereas D and trimming came from the DNA. The sample has about 160,000 clones on record, less than 90% of them singletons. The ten largest clones represent around 0.97% of the sample.

The source material was PBMCs. The sequence is built from TRBV11-2 and TRBJ1-4, and 10 bases in between align with TRBD1. The TCR was taken from a man between 25 and 39 years old in good health and CMV-seronegative. The DNA sequence follows: TGTGCCAGCAGCATCGGACAGGGGGTTGAAAAACTGTTTTTT. This codes for CASSIGQGVEKLFF.